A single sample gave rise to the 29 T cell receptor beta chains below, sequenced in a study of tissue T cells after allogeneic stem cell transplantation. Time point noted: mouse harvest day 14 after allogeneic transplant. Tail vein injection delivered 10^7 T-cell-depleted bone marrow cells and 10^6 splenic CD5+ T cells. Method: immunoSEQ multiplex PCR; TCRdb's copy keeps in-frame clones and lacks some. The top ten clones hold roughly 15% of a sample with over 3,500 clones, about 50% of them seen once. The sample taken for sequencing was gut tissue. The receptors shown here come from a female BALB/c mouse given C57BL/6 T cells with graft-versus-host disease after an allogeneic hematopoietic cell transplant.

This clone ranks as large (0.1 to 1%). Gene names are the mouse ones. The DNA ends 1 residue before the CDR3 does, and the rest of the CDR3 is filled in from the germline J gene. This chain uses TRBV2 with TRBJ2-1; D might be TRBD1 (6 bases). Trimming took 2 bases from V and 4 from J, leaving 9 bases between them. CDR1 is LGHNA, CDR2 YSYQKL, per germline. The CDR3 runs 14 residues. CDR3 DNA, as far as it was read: TGTGCCAGCAGCCAATCAGGGGTTTATGCTGAGCAGTTC. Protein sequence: CASSQSGVYAEQF. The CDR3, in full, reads CASSQSGVYAEQFF.

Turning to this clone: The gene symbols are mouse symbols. This chain's CDR3 is CASSLDRGYEQYF. Incomplete CDR3 DNA: TGTGCCAGCTCTCTTGACAGGGGTTATGAACAGTAC. V and J are TRBV12-1 and TRBJ2-7; TRBD1 agrees at 8 bases. The read halts 1 residue ahead of the CDR3 end, with the missing end drawn from the germline J gene. Germline V gives CDR1 SGHSN, CDR2 HYEKVE. The CDR3 length is 13 residues. V dropped 1 base and J dropped 4; count of bases not matched to a gene: 2.

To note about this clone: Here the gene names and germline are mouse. CDR3 amino acids: CASSSWGGAATGQLYF. The covered CDR3 bases are TGTGCCAGCTCTTCTTGGGGGGGCGCGGCCACCGGGCAGCTCTAC. The chain has TRBV12-2 and TRBJ2-2; 9 bases match TRBD2. The read terminates 1 residue ahead of where the CDR3 ends, so the germline J gene completes it. V dropped 3 bases and J dropped 4; count of bases not matched to a gene: 8. The CDR3 contains 16 residues. Looked up from germline, CDR1 is SGHLS and CDR2 is HYDKME.

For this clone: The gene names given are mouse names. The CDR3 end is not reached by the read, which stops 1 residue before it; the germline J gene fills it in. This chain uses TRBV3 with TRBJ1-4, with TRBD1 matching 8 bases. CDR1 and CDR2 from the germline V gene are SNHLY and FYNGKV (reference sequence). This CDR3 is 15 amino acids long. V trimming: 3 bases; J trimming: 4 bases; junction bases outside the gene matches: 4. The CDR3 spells CASSFTGGGNERLFF. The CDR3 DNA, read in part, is TGTGCCAGCAGCTTTACAGGGGGAGGCAACGAAAGATTATTT.

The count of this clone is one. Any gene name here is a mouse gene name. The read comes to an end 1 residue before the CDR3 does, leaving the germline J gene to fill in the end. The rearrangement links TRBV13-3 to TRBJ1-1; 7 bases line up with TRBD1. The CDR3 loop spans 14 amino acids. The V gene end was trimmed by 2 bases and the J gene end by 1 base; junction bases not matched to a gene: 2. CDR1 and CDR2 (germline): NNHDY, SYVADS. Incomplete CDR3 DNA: TGTGCCAGCAGTGAACAGGGGAGGAACACAGAAGTCTTC. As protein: CASSEQGRNTEVF. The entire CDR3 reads CASSEQGRNTEVFF.

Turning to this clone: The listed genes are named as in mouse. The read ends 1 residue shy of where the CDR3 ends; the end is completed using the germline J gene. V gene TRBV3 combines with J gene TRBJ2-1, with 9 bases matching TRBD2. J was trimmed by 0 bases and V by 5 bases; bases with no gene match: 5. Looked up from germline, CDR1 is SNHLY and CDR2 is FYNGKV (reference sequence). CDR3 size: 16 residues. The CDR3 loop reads CASSLTGGHNYAEQFF. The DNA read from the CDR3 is TGTGCCAGCAGCCTTACTGGGGGGCATAACTATGCTGAGCAGTTC.

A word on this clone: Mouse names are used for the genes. This CDR3 reads CASSRDWGGGAEQFF. Incomplete CDR3 DNA: TGTGCCAGCAGTCGTGACTGGGGGGGCGGGGCTGAGCAGTTC. This sequence joins TRBV26 and TRBJ2-1; 12 bases line up with TRBD2. The read ends 1 residue before the CDR3 terminus; that terminus is restored from the germline J gene. The CDR3 totals 15 residues. Looked up from germline, CDR1 is KGHPV and CDR2 is FQNQEV (reference sequence). V trimming: 4 bases; J trimming: 7 bases; junction bases outside the gene matches: 5.

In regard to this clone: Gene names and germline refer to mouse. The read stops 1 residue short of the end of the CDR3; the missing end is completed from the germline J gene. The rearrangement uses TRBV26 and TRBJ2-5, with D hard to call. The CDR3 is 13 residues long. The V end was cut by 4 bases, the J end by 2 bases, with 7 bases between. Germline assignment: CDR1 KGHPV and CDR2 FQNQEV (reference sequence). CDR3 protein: CASSPEGQDTQYF. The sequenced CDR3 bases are TGTGCCAGCAGTCCCGAGGGCCAAGACACCCAGTAC.

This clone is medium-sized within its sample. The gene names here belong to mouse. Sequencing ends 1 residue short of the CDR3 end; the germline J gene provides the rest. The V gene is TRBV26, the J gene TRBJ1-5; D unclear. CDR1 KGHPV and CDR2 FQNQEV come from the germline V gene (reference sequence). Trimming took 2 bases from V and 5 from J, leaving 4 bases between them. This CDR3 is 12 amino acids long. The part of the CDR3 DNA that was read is TGTGCCAGCAGTCTGGGGGACCAGGCTCCGCTT. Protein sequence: CASSLGDQAPL. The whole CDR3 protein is CASSLGDQAPLF. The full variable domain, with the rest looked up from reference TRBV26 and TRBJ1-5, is NSKVIQTPRYLVKGQGQKAKMRCIPEKGHPVVFWYQQNKNNEFKFLINFQNQEVLQQIDMTEKRFSAECPSNSPCSLEIQSSEAGDSALYLCASSLGDQAPLFGEGTRLSVL.

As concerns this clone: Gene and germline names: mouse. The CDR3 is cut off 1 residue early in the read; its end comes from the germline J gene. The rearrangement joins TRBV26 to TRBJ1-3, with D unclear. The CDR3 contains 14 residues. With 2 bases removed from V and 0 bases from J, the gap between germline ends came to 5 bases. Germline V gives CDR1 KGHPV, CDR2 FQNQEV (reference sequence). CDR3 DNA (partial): TGTGCCAGCAGTCTGCCAAATTCTGGAAATACGCTCTAT. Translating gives CASSLPNSGNTLY. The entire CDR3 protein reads CASSLPNSGNTLYF.

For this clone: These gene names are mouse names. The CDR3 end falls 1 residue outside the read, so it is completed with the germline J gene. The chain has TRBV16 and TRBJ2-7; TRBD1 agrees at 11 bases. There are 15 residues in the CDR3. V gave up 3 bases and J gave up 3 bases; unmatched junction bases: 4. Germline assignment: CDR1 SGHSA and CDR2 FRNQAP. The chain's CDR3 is CASSLAGTGGYEQYF. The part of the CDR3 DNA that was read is TGTGCAAGCAGCTTGGCCGGGACAGGGGGCTATGAACAGTAC.

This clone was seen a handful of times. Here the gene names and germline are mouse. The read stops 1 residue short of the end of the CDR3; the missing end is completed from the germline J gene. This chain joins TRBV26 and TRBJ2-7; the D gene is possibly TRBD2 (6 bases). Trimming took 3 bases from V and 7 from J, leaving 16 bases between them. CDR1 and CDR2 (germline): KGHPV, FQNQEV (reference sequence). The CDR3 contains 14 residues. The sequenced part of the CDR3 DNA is TGTGCCAGCAGTCTTTTCGGGACTTCGGGAGAACAGTAC. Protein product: CASSLFGTSGEQY. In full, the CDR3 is CASSLFGTSGEQYF.

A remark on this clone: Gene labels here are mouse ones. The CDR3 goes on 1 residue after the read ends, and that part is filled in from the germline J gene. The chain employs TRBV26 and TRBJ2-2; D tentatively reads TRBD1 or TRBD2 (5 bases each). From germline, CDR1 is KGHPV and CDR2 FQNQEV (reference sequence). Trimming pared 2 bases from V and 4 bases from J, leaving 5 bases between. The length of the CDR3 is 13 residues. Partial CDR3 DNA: TGTGCCAGCAGTCTGGGGGGCACCGGGCAGCTCTAC. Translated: CASSLGGTGQLY. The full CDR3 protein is CASSLGGTGQLYF.

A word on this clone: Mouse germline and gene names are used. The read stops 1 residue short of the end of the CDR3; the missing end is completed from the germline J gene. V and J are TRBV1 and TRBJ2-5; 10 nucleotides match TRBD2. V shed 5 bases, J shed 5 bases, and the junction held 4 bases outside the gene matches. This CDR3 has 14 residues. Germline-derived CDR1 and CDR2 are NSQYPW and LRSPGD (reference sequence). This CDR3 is CTCSHRDWGDTQYF. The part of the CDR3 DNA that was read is TGCACCTGCAGTCACCGGGACTGGGGAGACACCCAGTAC.

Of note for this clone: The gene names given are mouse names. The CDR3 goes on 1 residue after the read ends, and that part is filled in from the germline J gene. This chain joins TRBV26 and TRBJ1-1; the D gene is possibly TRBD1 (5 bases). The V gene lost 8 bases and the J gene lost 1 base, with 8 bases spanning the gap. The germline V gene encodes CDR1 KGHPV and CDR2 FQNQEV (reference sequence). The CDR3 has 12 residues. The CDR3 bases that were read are TGTGCCAGCGGGCAGGGGAACACAGAAGTCTTC. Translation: CASGQGNTEVF. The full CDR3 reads CASGQGNTEVFF.

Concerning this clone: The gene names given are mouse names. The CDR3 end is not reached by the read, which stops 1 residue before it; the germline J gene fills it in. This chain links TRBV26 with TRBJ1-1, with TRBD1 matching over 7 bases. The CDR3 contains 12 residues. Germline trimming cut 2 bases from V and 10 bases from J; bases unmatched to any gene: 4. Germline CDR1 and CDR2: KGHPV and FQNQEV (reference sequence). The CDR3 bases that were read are TGTGCCAGCAGTCTGGACAGGGAGGGAGTCTTC. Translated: CASSLDREGVF. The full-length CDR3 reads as CASSLDREGVFF.

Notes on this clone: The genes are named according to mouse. The CDR3 sequence is CASSKAPFQDTQYF. CDR3 bases read: TGTGCCAGCAGTAAGGCACCCTTCCAAGACACCCAGTAC. The chain has TRBV13-1 and TRBJ2-5; the D is unclear. The CDR3 goes on 1 residue after the read ends, and that part is filled in from the germline J gene. Germline V gene data show CDR1 as NSHNY and CDR2 as SYGAGN. The V gene lost 4 bases and the J gene lost 2 bases, with 11 bases spanning the gap. The CDR3 is 14 amino acids.

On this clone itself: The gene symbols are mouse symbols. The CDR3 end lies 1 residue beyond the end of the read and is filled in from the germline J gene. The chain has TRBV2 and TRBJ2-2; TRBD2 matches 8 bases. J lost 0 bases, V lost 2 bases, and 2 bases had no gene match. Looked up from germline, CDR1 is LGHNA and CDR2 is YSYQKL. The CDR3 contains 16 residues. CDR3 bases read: TGTGCCAGCAGCCAACTGGGGGGCACAAACACCGGGCAGCTCTAC. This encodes CASSQLGGTNTGQLY. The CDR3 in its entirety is CASSQLGGTNTGQLYF.

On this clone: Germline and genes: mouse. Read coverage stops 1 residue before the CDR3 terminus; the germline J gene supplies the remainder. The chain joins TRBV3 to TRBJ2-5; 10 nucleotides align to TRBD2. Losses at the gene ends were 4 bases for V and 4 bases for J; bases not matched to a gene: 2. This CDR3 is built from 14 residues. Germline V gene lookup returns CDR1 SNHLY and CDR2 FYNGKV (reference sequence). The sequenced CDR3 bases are TGTGCCAGCAGCTCGGACTGGGGGAAAGACACCCAGTAC. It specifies CASSSDWGKDTQY. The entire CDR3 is CASSSDWGKDTQYF.

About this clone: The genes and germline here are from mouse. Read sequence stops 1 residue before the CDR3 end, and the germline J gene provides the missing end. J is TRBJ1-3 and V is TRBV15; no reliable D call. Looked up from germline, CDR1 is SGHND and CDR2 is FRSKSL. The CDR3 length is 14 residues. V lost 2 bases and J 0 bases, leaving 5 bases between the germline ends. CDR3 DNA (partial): TGTGCCAGCAGTTTAACGGGTTCTGGAAATACGCTCTAT. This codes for CASSLTGSGNTLY. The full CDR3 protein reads CASSLTGSGNTLYF.

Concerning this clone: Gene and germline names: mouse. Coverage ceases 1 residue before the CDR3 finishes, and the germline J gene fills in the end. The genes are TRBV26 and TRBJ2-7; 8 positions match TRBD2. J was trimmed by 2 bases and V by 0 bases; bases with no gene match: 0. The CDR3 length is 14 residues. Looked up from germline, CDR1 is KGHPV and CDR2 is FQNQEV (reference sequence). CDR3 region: CASSLSGGAYEQYF. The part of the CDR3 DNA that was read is TGTGCCAGCAGTCTGTCTGGGGGGGCCTATGAACAGTAC.

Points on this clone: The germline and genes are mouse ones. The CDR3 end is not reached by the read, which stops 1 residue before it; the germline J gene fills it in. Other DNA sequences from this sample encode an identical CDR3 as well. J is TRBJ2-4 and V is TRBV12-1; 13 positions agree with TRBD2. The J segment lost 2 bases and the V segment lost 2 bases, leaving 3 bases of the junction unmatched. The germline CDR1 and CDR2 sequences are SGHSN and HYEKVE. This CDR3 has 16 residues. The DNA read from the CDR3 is TGTGCCAGCTCTCCGGGACTGGGGGGGTTTCAAAACACCTTGTAC. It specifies CASSPGLGGFQNTLY. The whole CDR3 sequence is CASSPGLGGFQNTLYF.

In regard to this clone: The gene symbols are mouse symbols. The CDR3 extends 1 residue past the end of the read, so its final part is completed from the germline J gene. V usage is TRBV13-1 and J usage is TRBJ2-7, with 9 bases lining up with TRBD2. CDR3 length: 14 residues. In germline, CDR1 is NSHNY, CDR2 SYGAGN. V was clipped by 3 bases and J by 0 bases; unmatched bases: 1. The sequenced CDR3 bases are TGTGCCAGCAGTGCTGGGGGGGACTCCTATGAACAGTAC. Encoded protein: CASSAGGDSYEQY. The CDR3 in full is CASSAGGDSYEQYF.

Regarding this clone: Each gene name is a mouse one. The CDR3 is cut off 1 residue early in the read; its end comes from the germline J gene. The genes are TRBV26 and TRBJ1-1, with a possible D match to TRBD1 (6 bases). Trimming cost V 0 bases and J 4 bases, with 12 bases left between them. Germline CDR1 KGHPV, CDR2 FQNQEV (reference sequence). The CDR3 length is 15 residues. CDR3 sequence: CASSLSGGRGTEVFF. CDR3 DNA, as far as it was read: TGTGCCAGCAGTCTGTCGGGGGGGCGAGGCACAGAAGTCTTC.

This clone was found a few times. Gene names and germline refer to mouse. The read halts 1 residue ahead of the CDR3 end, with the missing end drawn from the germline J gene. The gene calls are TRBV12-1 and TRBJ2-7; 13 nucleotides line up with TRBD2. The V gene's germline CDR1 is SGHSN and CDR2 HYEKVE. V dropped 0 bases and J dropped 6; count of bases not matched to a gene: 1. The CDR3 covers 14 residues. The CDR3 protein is CASSLGLGGLEQYF. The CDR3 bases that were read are TGTGCCAGCTCTCTCGGACTGGGGGGGCTTGAACAGTAC.

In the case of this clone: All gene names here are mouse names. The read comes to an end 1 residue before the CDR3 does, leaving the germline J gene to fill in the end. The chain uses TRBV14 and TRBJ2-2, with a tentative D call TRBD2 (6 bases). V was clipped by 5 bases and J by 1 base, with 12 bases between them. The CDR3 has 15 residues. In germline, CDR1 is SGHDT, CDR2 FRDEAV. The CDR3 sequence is CASSPGTINTGQLYF. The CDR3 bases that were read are TGTGCCAGCAGCCCCGGGACTATAAACACCGGGCAGCTCTAC.

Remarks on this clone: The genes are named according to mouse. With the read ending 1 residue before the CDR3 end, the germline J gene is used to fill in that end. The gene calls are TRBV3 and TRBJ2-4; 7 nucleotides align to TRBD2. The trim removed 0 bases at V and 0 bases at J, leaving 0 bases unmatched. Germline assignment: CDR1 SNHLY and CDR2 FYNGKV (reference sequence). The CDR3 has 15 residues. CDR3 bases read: TGTGCCAGCAGCTTAGCACTGGGGAGTCAAAACACCTTGTAC. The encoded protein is CASSLALGSQNTLY. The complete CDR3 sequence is CASSLALGSQNTLYF.

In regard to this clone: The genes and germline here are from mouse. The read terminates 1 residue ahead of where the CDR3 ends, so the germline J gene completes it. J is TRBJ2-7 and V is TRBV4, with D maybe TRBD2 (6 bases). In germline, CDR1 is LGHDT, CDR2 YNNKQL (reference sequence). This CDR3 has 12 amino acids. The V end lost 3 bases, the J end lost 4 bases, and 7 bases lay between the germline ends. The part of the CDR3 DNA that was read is TGTGCCAGCAGCTACTGGGGTTATGAACAGTAC. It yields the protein CASSYWGYEQY. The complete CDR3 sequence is CASSYWGYEQYF.

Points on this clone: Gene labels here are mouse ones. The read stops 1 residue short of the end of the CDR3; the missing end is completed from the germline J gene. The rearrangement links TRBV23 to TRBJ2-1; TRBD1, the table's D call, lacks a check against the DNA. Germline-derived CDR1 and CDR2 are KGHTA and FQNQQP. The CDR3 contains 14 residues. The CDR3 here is CSSSQTGNYAEQFF. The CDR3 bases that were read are TGCTCCAGCAGTCAAACAGGGAACTATGCTGAGCAGTTC.